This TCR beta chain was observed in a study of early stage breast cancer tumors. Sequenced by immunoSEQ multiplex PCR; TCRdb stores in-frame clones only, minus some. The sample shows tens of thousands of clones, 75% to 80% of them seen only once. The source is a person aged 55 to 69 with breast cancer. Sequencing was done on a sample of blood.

The CDR3 region has the DNA TGTGCCAGCAGTTTTCGGGCAGCCGGTCAGCCCCAGCATTTT. Protein: CASSFRAAGQPQHF. J is TRBJ1-5 and V is TRBV27; D gene uncertain. This CDR3 is 14 amino acids long. V lost 3 bases, J lost 6 bases, and 12 bases lay in between. Germline CDR1 is MNHEY and CDR2 is SMNVEV (reference sequence).